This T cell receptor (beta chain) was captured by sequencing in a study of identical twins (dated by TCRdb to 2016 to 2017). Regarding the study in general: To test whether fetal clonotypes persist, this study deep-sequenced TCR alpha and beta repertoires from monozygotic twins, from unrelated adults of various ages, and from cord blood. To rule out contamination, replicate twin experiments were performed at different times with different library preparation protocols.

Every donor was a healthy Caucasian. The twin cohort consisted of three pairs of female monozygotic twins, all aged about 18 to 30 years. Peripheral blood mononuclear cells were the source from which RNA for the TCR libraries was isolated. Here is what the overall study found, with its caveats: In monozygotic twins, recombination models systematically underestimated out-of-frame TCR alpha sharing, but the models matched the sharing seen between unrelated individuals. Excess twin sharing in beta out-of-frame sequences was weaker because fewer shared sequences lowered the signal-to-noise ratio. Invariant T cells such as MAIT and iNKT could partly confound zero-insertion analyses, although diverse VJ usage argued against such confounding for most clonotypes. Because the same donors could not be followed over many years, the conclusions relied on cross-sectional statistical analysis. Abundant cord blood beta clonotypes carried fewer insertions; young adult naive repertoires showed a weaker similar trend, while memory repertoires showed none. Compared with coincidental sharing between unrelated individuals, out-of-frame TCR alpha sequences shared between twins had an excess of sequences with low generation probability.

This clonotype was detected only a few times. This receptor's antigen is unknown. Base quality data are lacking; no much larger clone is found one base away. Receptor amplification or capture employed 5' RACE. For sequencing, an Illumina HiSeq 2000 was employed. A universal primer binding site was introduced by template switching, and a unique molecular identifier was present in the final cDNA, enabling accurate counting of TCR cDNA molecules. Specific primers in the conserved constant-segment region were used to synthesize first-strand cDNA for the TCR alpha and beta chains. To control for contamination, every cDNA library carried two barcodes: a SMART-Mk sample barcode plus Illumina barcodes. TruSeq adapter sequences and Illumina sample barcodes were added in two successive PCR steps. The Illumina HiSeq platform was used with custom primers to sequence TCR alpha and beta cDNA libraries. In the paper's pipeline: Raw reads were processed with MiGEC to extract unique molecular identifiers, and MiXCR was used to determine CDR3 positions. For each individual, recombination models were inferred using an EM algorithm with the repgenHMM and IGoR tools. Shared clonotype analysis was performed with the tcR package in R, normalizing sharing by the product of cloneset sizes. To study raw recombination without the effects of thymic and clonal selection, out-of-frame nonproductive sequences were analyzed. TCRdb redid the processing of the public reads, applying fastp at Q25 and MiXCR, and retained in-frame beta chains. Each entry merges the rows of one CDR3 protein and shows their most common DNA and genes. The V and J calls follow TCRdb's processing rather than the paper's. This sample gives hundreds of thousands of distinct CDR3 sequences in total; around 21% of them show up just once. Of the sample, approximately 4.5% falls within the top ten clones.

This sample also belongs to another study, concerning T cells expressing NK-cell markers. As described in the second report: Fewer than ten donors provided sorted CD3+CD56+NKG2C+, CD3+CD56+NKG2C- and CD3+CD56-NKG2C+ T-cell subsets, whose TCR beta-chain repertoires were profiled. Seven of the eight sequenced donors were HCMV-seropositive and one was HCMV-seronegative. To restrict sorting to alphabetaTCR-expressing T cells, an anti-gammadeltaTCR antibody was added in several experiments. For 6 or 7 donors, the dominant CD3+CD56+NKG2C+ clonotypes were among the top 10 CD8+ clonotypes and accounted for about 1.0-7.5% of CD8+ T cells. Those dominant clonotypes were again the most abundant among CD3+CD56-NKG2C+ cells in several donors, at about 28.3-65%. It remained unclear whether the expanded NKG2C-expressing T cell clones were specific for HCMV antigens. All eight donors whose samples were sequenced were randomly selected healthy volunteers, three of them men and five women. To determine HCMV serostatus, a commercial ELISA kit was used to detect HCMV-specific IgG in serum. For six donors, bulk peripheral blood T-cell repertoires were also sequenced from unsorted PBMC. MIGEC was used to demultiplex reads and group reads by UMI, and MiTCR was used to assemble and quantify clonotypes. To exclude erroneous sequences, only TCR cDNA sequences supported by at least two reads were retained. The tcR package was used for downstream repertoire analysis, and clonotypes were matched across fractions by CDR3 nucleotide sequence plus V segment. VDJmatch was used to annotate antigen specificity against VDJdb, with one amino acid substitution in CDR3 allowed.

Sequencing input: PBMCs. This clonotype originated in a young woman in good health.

The CDR3 reads as follows: CASSFLAAYNEQFF. The nucleotide sequence is given as TGTGCCAGCAGCTTTTTAGCGGCCTACAATGAGCAGTTCTTC. Recombination connected TRBV7-6 to TRBJ2-1, with a weak D call of TRBD2 (6 bases match). Counted from cysteine to phenylalanine, this CDR3 has 14 amino acids. Of the read, only the CDR3 DNA is kept; its 42 bases are in frame from base 1. The germline V gene yields SGHVS for CDR1 and FNYEAQ for CDR2. Relative to germline, V is 3 bases shorter and J is 2 bases shorter, with 8 bases between their ends.